The 24 T cell receptor beta chains below all came from one sample that was sequenced in a study of STAT5B mutations in CD4+ large granular lymphocyte leukemia. Assay used: immunoSEQ multiplex PCR; TCRdb lists only in-frame clones, some missing. The data contain fewer than 40,000 clones, 76% of them seen just once; the ten biggest clones take up 7% to 9%. Sequenced input: CD4+ T cells from blood buffy coats. The receptors were sampled from a human donor in good health.

The V call is TRBV18, the J call TRBJ1-1; tentatively, D is TRBD1 (5 bases). Germline CDR1 KGHSH, CDR2 LQKENI. The germline V and J ends were trimmed by 1 base and 7 bases, with 7 bases remaining between them. The CDR3 sequence is 12 residues long. Written as DNA, the CDR3 is TGTGCCAGCTCACCACGGGGACTTGAAGCTTTCTTT. This codes for CASSPRGLEAFF.

This chain connects TRBV7-6 to TRBJ2-7, with TRBD2 matching 9 bases. This CDR3 is 19 amino acids long. Losses at the gene ends were 5 bases for V and 4 bases for J; bases not matched to a gene: 21. The germline CDR1 and CDR2 sequences are SGHVS and FNYEAQ. CDR3 loop: CASSPWVGLAGTREYEQYF. CDR3 DNA: TGTGCCAGCAGCCCCTGGGTGGGCCTAGCGGGAACCAGGGAGTACGAGCAGTACTTC.

The genes are TRBV19 and TRBJ1-6, with 8 bases that match TRBD1. The CDR3 extends over 16 amino acids. V shed 2 bases and J 14 bases; nucleotides not matched to a gene: 14. Germline V gives CDR1 LNHDA, CDR2 SQIVND (reference sequence). The CDR3 region has the DNA TGTGCCAGTAGTATAAGGTTAACAGGGGGGCCATCAGCCCTCCACTTT. The encoded protein is CASSIRLTGGPSALHF.

This clone has only a few counts. The chain recombines TRBV19 with TRBJ2-5; tentative D call: TRBD2 (6 bases). CDR3 length: 16 amino acids. CDR1 and CDR2 (germline): LNHDA, SQIVND (reference sequence). The V and J ends lost 3 bases and 1 base respectively, with 15 bases between them. This CDR3 is CASSIDGWTTQETQYF. CDR3 DNA sequence: TGTGCCAGTAGTATCGATGGTTGGACTACCCAAGAGACCCAGTACTTC.

The chain joins TRBV11-3 to TRBJ1-1, with 8 bases identical to TRBD1. This CDR3 has 14 amino acids. Germline values: CDR1 SGHNT, CDR2 YENEEA. The V and J ends lost 5 bases and 5 bases, in that order; junction bases with no gene match: 7. The CDR3 DNA sequence: TGTGCCAGCAGCACCGGACAGGGTGGGACTGAAGCTTTCTTT. Translation: CASSTGQGGTEAFF.

This sequence joins TRBV5-4 and TRBJ1-1; a possible D gene is TRBD1 (6 bases). Germline V gene data show CDR1 as SGHNT and CDR2 as YYREEE (reference sequence). The CDR3 is made up of 15 amino acids. Trimming took 4 bases from V and 1 from J, leaving 14 bases between them. The CDR3 sequence: CASSLGGGRNTEAFF. In DNA form, the CDR3 reads TGTGCCAGCAGCCTGGGGGGGGGCCGGAACACTGAAGCTTTCTTT.

The CDR3 nucleotides are TGTGCCAGCAGCTTCACAGATCGTCTTTATGGCTACACCTTC. Protein: CASSFTDRLYGYTF. The chain is built from TRBV7-8 and TRBJ1-2, with D uncertain. This CDR3 has 14 residues. Germline CDR1 and CDR2: SGHVS and FQNEAQ. V was shortened by 3 bases and J by 5 bases, with 13 bases between the two germline ends.

The chain employs TRBV6-1 and TRBJ1-5, with D tentatively TRBD1 (5 bases). The CDR3 runs 16 residues. Trimming shortened V by 4 bases and J by 0 bases, and 13 bases separated the two germline ends. CDR1 is MNHNS and CDR2 is SASEGT in the germline V gene. CDR3 nucleotides: TGTGCCAGCAGTGCGGGGACGGCTTATAGCAATCAGCCCCAGCATTTT. This encodes CASSAGTAYSNQPQHF.

The rearrangement links TRBV6-1 to TRBJ1-5; the D is unclear. From germline, CDR1 is MNHNS and CDR2 SASEGT. Trimming cost V 4 bases and J 11 bases, with 12 bases left between them. The CDR3 length is 12 residues. CDR3 DNA: TGTGCCAGCAGTGGACACACGGAGTCCCAGCATTTT. It encodes CASSGHTESQHF.

The rearrangement links TRBV7-2 to TRBJ2-5, with D maybe TRBD2 (6 bases). The CDR3 totals 16 residues. In germline, CDR1 is SGHTA, CDR2 FQGNSA. V lost 5 bases to trimming and J lost 7 bases, with 23 bases between them. Here the CDR3 DNA reads TGTGCCAGCAGCCCGCCGCCCCTGGGAGCGGGCGGGACCCAGTACTTC. Translation gives CASSPPPLGAGGTQYF.

V usage is TRBV20-1 and J usage is TRBJ1-1, with TRBD1 as a possible D gene (5 bases). Trimming took 1 base from V and 8 from J, leaving 5 bases between them. CDR1 is DFQATT, CDR2 SNEGSKA, per germline (reference sequence). CDR3 size: 10 residues. The CDR3 nucleotides are TGCAGTGCTAGAGGGGACGAAGCTTTCTTT. Its protein product is CSARGDEAFF.

The CDR3 spells CAIKDSAYEQYF. CDR3 coding DNA: TGTGCCATCAAAGACAGTGCCTACGAGCAGTACTTC. The rearrangement uses TRBV10-3 and TRBJ2-7, with D possibly TRBD1 on 5 matching bases. The germline V and J ends were trimmed by 7 bases and 2 bases, with 9 bases remaining between them. The CDR3 spans 12 residues. Germline CDR1 and CDR2: ENHRY and SYGVKD.

This clone has just a few counts. The chain uses TRBV9 and TRBJ1-2, with D maybe TRBD1 (6 bases). This CDR3 has 12 residues. V was pared by 3 bases and J by 11 bases, with 14 bases between. Germline values: CDR1 SGDLS, CDR2 YYNGEE. CDR3 DNA sequence: TGTGCCAGCAGCGCTCGGGGGACACGGTACACCTTC. This sequence encodes CASSARGTRYTF.

This chain joins TRBV29-1 and TRBJ2-1; the D gene is possibly TRBD1 (5 bases). The CDR3 is made up of 14 amino acids. V lost 7 bases, J lost 6 bases, and 19 bases lay in between. Per germline, CDR1 SQVTM and CDR2 ANQGSEA. The DNA for the CDR3 is TGCAGCGCTTTGACAGCCAGAGTGGGCAATGAGCAGTTCTTC. It encodes CSALTARVGNEQFF.

This chain uses TRBV15 with TRBJ1-3; tentative D call: TRBD1 (5 bases). Trimming pared 1 base from V and 2 bases from J, leaving 9 bases between. This CDR3 is built from 15 residues. Germline V gives CDR1 LNHNV, CDR2 YYDKDF (reference sequence). CDR3 bases: TGTGCCACCAGCAGAGGAGGGGTGGCTGGAAACACCATATATTTT. It translates to CATSRGGVAGNTIYF. Using reference TRBV15 and TRBJ1-3 for the parts outside the CDR3, the full variable domain is DAMVIQNPRYQVTQFGKPVTLSCSQTLNHNVMYWYQQKSSQAPKLLFHYYDKDFNNEADTPDNFQSRRPNTSFCFLDIRSPGLGDTAMYLCATSRGGVAGNTIYFGEGSWLTVV.

The DNA for the CDR3 is TGTGCCAGCAGCCCAATTGGGCTAGTTGGCTCCCCTCATAAATACAATGAGCAGTTCTTC. Translating it yields CASSPIGLVGSPHKYNEQFF. The genes are TRBV5-8 and TRBJ2-1; D ambiguous. Germline CDR1 SGHTS, CDR2 YDEGEE. Trimming removed 4 bases at V and 4 bases at J, with 30 bases between. The CDR3 has 20 amino acids.

This clone was seen more than once but under ten times. The V call is TRBV7-8, the J call TRBJ1-5, with no clear D. The CDR3 has 13 residues. The germline CDR1 and CDR2 sequences are SGHVS and FQNEAQ. The V gene lost 4 bases and the J gene lost 3 bases, with 7 bases spanning the gap. The CDR3 DNA is TGTGCCAGCAGCTATAAGGACAATCAGCCCCAGCATTTT. Translating gives CASSYKDNQPQHF. Using reference TRBV7-8 and TRBJ1-5 for the parts outside the CDR3, the full variable domain is GAGVSQSPRYKVAKRGQDVALRCDPISGHVSLFWYQQALGQGPEFLTYFQNEAQLDKSGLPSDRFFAERPEGSVSTLKIQRTQQEDSAVYLCASSYKDNQPQHFGDGTRLSIL.

DNA of the CDR3: TGTGCCAGCACCGCCGGGACAGGGGCTCCTTCTGGCTACACCTTC. Translating gives CASTAGTGAPSGYTF. The rearrangement uses TRBV6-1 and TRBJ1-2, with 10 bases lining up with TRBD1. The CDR3 length is 15 residues. V was pared by 7 bases and J by 7 bases, with 12 bases of the junction left unmatched. Germline V gene data show CDR1 as MNHNS and CDR2 as SASEGT.

V and J are TRBV5-1 and TRBJ1-4; D unresolved. The V end lost 6 bases, the J end lost 7 bases, and 19 bases lay between the germline ends. The CDR3 has 15 amino acids. Germline-derived CDR1 and CDR2 are SGHRS and YFSETQ. The CDR3 coding sequence is TGCGCCAGCACTTCGGAGGGCCACCCGAGTGAAAAACTGTTTTTT. Translation gives CASTSEGHPSEKLFF.

The chain couples TRBV6-6 to TRBJ1-1; 8 positions match TRBD1. The CDR3 consists of 14 residues. CDR1 and CDR2 from the germline V gene are MNHNY and SVGAGI (reference sequence). V lost 2 bases to trimming and J lost 10 bases; unmatched junction nucleotides: 9. Here the CDR3 reads CASSYRDRFRGAFF. Written as DNA, the CDR3 is TGTGCCAGCAGTTACCGGGACAGGTTCAGAGGAGCTTTCTTT.

This clone appeared a single time. CDR3 amino acids: CASSHSRGLAGGPSTDTQYF. The CDR3 nucleotides read TGTGCCAGCAGCCACAGCAGAGGGCTAGCGGGTGGACCTAGCACAGATACGCAGTATTTT. The rearrangement links TRBV4-2 to TRBJ2-3, with TRBD2 matching over 8 bases. The V segment lost 3 bases and the J segment 0 bases; nucleotides outside the gene matches: 17. The CDR3 extends over 20 amino acids. CDR1 and CDR2 (germline): LGHNA, YNFKEQ.

This clone was seen just once. The chain recombines TRBV7-2 with TRBJ1-1; D call uncertain. The CDR3 consists of 15 residues. Germline lookup yields CDR1 SGHTA and CDR2 FQGNSA. Trimming stripped 1 base from V and 4 bases from J, with 13 bases between. This CDR3 reads CASSLVVGFSTEAFF. The CDR3 DNA is TGTGCCAGCAGCTTAGTCGTAGGATTTAGCACTGAAGCTTTCTTT.

The chain joins TRBV11-2 to TRBJ2-7; perhaps TRBD1 as D (6 bases). Germline CDR1 SGHAT, CDR2 FQNNGV. There are 15 residues in the CDR3. V gave up 3 bases and J gave up 6 bases, with 18 bases separating them. CDR3 in amino acids: CASSLAGTLGREQYF. CDR3 nucleotide sequence: TGTGCCAGCAGCTTGGCAGGGACATTGGGTCGCGAGCAGTACTTC. The full variable domain, in which reference TRBV11-2 and TRBJ2-7 provide the parts outside the CDR3, is EAGVAQSPRYKIIEKRQSVAFWCNPISGHATLYWYQQILGQGPKLLIQFQNNGVVDDSQLPKDRFSAERLKGVDSTLKIQPAKLEDSAVYLCASSLAGTLGREQYFGPGTRLTVT.

The chain carries TRBV6-6 and TRBJ2-5, with TRBD2 as a possible D gene (6 bases). Trimming cost V 9 bases and J 4 bases, with 12 bases left between them. Germline V lookup: CDR1 MNHNY, CDR2 SVGAGI (reference sequence). The CDR3 has 12 amino acids. This CDR3 reads CASRLVGETQYF. DNA for the CDR3: TGTGCCAGTCGACTAGTAGGAGAGACCCAGTACTTC.